The clone carrying this T cell receptor (beta chain) occurred a few times. What it binds is unknown. Looked up from germline, CDR1 is DFQATT and CDR2 is SNEGSKA (reference sequence). Trimming shortened V by 6 bases and J by 1 base, and 12 bases separated the two germline ends. This CDR3 comprises 13 residues. TCRdb redid the calling of the 5' RACE reads with MiXCR, one entry per CDR3 protein. This table has hundreds of thousands of distinct CDR3 sequences, about 20% appearing once. This record comes from a study of identical twins. Findings and caveats of the study: Twins' excess sharing was less marked for out-of-frame beta sequences. Abundant beta clonotypes from cord blood had fewer insertions, unlike memory repertoires, which showed none.

In addition, the sample was reused for a study of T cells expressing NK-cell markers. In that study: Several experiments employed an anti-gamma-delta TCR antibody to confine sorting to alpha-beta TCR T cells. Questions lingered over whether expanded NKG2C+ T cell clones were HCMV-specific.

The chain links TRBV20-1 to TRBJ1-1, with D perhaps matching TRBD1 (6 bases). This sequence originates from a young woman in good health. Material: PBMCs. CDR3 in amino acids: CSASGTQNTEAFF. The CDR3 nucleotides are TGCAGTGCATCCGGGACACAGAACACTGAAGCTTTCTTT.